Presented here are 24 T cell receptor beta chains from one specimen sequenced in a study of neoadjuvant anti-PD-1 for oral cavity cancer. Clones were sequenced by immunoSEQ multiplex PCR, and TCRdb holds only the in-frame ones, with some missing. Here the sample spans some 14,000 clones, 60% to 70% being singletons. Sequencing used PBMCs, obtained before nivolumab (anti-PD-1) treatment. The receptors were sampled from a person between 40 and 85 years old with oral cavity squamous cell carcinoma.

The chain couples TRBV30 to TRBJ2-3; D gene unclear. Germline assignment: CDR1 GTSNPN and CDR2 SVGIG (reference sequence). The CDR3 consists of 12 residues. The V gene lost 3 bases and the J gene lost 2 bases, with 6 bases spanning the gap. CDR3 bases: TGTGCCTGGAGCCACTCCACAGATACGCAGTATTTT. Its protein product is CAWSHSTDTQYF. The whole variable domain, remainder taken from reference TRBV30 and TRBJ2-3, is SQTIHQWPATLVQPVGSPLSLECTVEGTSNPNLYWYRQAAGRGLQLLFYSVGIGQISSEVPQNLSASRPQDRQFILSSKKLLLSDSGFYLCAWSHSTDTQYFGPGTRLTVL.

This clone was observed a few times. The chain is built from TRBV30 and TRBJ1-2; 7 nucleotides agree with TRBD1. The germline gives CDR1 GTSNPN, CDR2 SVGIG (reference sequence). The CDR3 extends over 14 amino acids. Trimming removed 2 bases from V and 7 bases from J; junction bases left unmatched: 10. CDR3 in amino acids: CAWSWRTGYTGYTF. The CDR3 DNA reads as TGTGCCTGGAGTTGGCGGACAGGATATACTGGCTACACCTTC.

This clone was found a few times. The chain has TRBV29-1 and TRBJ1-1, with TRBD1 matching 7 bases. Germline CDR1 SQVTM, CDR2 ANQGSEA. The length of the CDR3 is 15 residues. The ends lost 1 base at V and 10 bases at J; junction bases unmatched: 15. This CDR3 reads CSVEGGRGQARGAFF. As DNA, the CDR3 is TGCAGCGTTGAAGGGGGCCGCGGACAGGCTCGGGGAGCTTTCTTT.

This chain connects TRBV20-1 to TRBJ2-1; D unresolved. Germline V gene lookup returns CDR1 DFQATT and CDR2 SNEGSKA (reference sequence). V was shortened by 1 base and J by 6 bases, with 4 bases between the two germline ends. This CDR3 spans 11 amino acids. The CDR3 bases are TGCAGTGCTAGAGCCGCCAATGAGCAGTTCTTC. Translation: CSARAANEQFF.

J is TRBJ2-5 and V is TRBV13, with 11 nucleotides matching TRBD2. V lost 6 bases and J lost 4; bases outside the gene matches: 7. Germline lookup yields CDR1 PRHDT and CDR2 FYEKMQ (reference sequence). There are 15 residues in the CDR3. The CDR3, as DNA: TGTGCCAGCAGTCCGACTAGCGGGGACCGAGAGACCCAGTACTTC. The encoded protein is CASSPTSGDRETQYF.

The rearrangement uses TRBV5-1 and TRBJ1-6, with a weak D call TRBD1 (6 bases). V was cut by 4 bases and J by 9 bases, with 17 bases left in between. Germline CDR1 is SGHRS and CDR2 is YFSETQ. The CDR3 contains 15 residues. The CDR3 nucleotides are TGCGCCAGCAGCGGTCGACAGGCGAGGTCTTCACCCCTCCACTTT. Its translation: CASSGRQARSSPLHF.

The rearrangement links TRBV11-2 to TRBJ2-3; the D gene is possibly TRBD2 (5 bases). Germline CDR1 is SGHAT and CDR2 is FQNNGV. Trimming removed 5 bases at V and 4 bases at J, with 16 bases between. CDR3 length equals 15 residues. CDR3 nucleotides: TGTGCCAGCAGCCGTCGGGGTGGTGGACCAGATACGCAGTATTTT. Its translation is CASSRRGGGPDTQYF.

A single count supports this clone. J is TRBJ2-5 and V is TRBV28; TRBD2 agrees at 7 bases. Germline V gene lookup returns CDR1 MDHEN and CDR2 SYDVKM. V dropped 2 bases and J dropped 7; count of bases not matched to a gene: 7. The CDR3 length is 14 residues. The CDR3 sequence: CASSLTQGGGTQYF. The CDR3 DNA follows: TGTGCCAGCAGTTTAACGCAGGGCGGGGGGACCCAGTACTTC.

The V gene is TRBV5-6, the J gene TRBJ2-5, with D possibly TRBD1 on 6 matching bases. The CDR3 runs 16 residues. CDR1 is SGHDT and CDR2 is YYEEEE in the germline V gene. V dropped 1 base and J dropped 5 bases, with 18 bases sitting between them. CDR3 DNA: TGTGCCAGCAGCTTGAGGCTGGGGGCGCGAAGTGAGACCCAGTACTTC. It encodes CASSLRLGARSETQYF. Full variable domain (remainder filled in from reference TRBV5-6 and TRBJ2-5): DAGVTQSPTHLIKTRGQQVTLRCSPKSGHDTVSWYQQALGQGPQFIFQYYEEEERQRGNFPDRFSGHQFPNYSSELNVNALLLGDSALYLCASSLRLGARSETQYFGPGTRLLVL.

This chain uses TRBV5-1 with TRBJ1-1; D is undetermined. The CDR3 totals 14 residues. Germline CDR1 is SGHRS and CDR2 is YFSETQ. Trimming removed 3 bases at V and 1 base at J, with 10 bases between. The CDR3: CASSSLSKNTEAFF. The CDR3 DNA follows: TGCGCCAGCAGCTCCTTAAGCAAGAACACTGAAGCTTTCTTT.

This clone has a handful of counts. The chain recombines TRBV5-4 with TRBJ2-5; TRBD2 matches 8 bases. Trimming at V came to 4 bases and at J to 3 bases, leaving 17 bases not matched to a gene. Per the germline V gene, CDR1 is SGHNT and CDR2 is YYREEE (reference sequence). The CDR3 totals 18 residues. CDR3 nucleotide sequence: TGTGCCAGCAGCCTTACATCCGGGACTAGTATACTGAAAGAGACCCAGTACTTC. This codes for CASSLTSGTSILKETQYF.

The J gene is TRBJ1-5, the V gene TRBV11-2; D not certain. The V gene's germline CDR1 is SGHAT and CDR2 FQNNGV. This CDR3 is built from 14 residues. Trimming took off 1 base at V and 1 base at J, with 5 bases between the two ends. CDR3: CASSLARSNQPQHF. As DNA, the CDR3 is TGTGCCAGCAGCTTAGCCAGAAGCAATCAGCCCCAGCATTTT.

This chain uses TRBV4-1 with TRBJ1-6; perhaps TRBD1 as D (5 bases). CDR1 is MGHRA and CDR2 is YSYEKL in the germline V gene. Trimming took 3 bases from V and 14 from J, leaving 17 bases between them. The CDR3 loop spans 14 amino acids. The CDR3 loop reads CASSHGERGRALHF. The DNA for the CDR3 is TGCGCCAGCAGCCACGGCGAAAGGGGCAGGGCCCTCCACTTT.

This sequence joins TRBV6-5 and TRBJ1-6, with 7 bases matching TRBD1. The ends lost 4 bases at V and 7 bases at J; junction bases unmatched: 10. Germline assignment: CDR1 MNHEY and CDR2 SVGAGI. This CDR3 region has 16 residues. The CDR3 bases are TGTGCCAGCAGTTCCCCCGGACAGGCTCGCAATTCACCCCTCCACTTT. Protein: CASSSPGQARNSPLHF.

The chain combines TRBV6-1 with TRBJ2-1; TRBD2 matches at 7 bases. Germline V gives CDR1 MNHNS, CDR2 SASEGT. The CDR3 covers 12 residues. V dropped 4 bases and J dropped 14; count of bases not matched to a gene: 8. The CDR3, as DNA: TGTGCCAGCAGTGCACTTGGGAGGGCTAAGTTCTTC. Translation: CASSALGRAKFF.

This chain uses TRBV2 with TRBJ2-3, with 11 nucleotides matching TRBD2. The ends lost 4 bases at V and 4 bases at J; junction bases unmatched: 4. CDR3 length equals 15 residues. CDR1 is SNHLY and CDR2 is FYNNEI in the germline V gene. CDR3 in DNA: TGTGCCAGCAGTGGGGTTAGCGGGGGGGCAGATACGCAGTATTTT. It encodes CASSGVSGGADTQYF. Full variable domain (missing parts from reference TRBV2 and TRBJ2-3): EPEVTQTPSHQVTQMGQEVILRCVPISNHLYFYWYRQILGQKVEFLVSFYNNEISEKSEIFDDQFSVERPDGSNFTLKIRSTKLEDSAMYFCASSGVSGGADTQYFGPGTRLTVL.

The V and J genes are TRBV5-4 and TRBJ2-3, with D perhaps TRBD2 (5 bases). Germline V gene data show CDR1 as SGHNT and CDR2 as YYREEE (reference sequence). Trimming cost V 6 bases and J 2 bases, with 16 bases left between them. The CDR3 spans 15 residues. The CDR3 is CASTPSRQPTDTQYF. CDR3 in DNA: TGTGCCAGCACCCCTAGCAGGCAGCCCACAGATACGCAGTATTTT.

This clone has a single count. CDR3 nucleotides: TGTGCCAGCAGCGTAGATAGAGCCTACAATGAGCAGTTCTTC. This encodes CASSVDRAYNEQFF. The V call is TRBV9, the J call TRBJ2-1; D unresolved. The ends were cut back, 0 bases at V and 2 bases at J, with 6 bases in the middle. The CDR3 has 14 residues. From germline, CDR1 is SGDLS and CDR2 YYNGEE. Full variable domain (missing parts from reference TRBV9 and TRBJ2-1): DSGVTQTPKHLITATGQRVTLRCSPRSGDLSVYWYQQSLDQGLQFLIQYYNGEERAKGNILERFSAQQFPDLHSELNLSSLELGDSALYFCASSVDRAYNEQFFGPGTRLTVL.

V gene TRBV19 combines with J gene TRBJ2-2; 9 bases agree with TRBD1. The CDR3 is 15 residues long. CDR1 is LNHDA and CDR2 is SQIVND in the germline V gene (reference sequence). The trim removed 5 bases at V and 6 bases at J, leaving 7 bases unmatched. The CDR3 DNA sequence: TGTGCCAGTAGTGGGGGACAGGGTTTTCCCGGGGAGCTGTTTTTT. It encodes CASSGGQGFPGELFF.

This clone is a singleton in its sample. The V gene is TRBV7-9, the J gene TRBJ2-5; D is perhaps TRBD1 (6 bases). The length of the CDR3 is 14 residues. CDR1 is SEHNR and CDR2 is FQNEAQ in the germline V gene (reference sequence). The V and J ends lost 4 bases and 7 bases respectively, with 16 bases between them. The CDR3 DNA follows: TGTGCCAGCAGCTCCCCGACAGGAATCGGGACCCAGTACTTC. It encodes CASSSPTGIGTQYF.

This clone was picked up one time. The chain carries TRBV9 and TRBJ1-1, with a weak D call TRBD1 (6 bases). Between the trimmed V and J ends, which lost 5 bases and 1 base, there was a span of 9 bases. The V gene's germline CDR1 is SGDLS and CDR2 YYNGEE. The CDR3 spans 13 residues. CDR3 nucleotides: TGTGCCAGCAGAGCGGGGGCGAACACTGAAGCTTTCTTT. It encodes CASRAGANTEAFF.

The CDR3 nucleotides are TGTGCCAGCAGCTCTCCCGGGCCACTCCGAGGTGAGCAGTTCTTC. Translation gives CASSSPGPLRGEQFF. The chain couples TRBV5-6 to TRBJ2-1; unclear D gene. The CDR3 covers 15 residues. Germline-derived CDR1 and CDR2 are SGHDT and YYEEEE. Trimming left V 3 bases short and J 9 bases short, with 19 bases between. Full variable domain (rest looked up from reference TRBV5-6 and TRBJ2-1): DAGVTQSPTHLIKTRGQQVTLRCSPKSGHDTVSWYQQALGQGPQFIFQYYEEEERQRGNFPDRFSGHQFPNYSSELNVNALLLGDSALYLCASSSPGPLRGEQFFGPGTRLTVL.

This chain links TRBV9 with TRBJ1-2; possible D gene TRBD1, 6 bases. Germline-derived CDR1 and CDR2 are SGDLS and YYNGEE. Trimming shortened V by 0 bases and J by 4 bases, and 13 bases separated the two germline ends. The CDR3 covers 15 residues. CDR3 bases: TGTGCCAGCAGCGTAGTGGGGGGGGCCCCCTATGGCTACACCTTC. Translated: CASSVVGGAPYGYTF.

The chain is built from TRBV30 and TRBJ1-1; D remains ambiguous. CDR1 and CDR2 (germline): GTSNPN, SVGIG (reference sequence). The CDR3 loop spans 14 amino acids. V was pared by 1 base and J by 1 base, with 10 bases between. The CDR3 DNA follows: TGTGCCTGGAGTGGGGGAGTCGGGAACACTGAAGCTTTCTTT. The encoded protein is CAWSGGVGNTEAFF.